Shown below are 5 T cell receptor beta chains from a single sample sequenced in a study of blood T cells in healthy people across ages. A second PCR of about 7 to 12 cycles used a sample-barcoded 5' primer and a J-beta primer mix. TCRdb reprocessed the 5' RACE reads via MiXCR and lists one record per CDR3 protein. The table lists 1,500,000 or so distinct CDR3 sequences, roughly 43% of them singletons. Specimen: blood. Receptors were obtained from a woman under 30 in good health.

J is TRBJ2-2 and V is TRBV12-3 or TRBV12-4, with TRBD1 as a possible D gene (6 bases). CDR3 length: 12 amino acids. V dropped 8 bases and J dropped 3 bases, with 7 bases sitting between them. The CDR3 DNA follows: TGTGCCAGCCACAGGGACACCGGGGAGCTGTTTTTT. It translates to CASHRDTGELFF.

The chain couples TRBV7-2 to TRBJ2-5, with TRBD1 as a possible D gene (6 bases). Trimming took off 5 bases at V and 4 bases at J, with 17 bases between the two ends. This CDR3 spans 15 amino acids. Germline CDR1 reads SGHTA; CDR2 reads FQGNSA. The CDR3, as DNA: TGTGCCAGCAGCCCCAGGGGAAGAATCGGAGAGACCCAGTACTTC. It is translated as CASSPRGRIGETQYF.

The V gene is TRBV12-5, the J gene TRBJ2-3; D uncertain. This CDR3 region has 19 residues. Trimming took 0 bases from V and 0 from J, leaving 19 bases between them. Per the germline V gene, CDR1 is LGHNT and CDR2 is FRNRAP. The CDR3 region is CASGLVHYPQPPSTDTQYF. DNA of the CDR3: TGTGCTAGTGGTTTGGTCCATTACCCACAGCCTCCTAGCACAGATACGCAGTATTTT.

V gene TRBV20-1 combines with J gene TRBJ2-1; TRBD2 is a possible D gene (6 bases). The CDR3 is made up of 13 amino acids. V shed 5 bases and J shed 5 bases, with 13 bases lying between them. Germline loops: CDR1 DFQATT, CDR2 SNEGSKA (reference sequence). The CDR3 here is CSAVPGLNNEQFF. CDR3 coding DNA: TGCAGTGCTGTGCCGGGACTTAACAATGAGCAGTTCTTC.

The chain links TRBV3-1 to TRBJ1-1; tentative D call: TRBD1 (6 bases). The CDR3 consists of 17 residues. The germline V and J ends were trimmed by 4 bases and 5 bases, with 23 bases remaining between them. Germline V gene data show CDR1 as LGHDT and CDR2 as YNNKEL (reference sequence). The CDR3 reads CASSPYYGQLVGTEAFF. The CDR3 DNA follows: TGTGCCAGCAGCCCGTACTATGGACAGTTGGTAGGAACTGAAGCTTTCTTT.